This T cell receptor beta chain originates from a study of response to subunit inactivated influenza vaccine. General study points: New T cells are recruited in small numbers by each seasonal influenza vaccination, according to the authors' suggestion.

This CDR3 is built from 14 residues. CDR1 is ENHRY and CDR2 is SYGVKD in the germline V gene. Losses at the gene ends were 4 bases for V and 2 bases for J; bases not matched to a gene: 3. A note on this clonotype: Its antigen is still unknown.

MiXCR was run by TCRdb on the RT-PCR reads, yielding one entry per CDR3 protein. Of 650,000 to 800,000 distinct CDR3 sequences in the sample, roughly 13% were seen once. The specimen comprised PBMCs from blood, sampled roughly 2 weeks before vaccination. This chain connects TRBV10-3 to TRBJ2-7, with 9 bases aligning to TRBD2. The origin of this receptor is a man in his fifties who received an inactivated influenza vaccine. CDR3 residues: CAISAAGGTYEQYF. CDR3 coding DNA: TGTGCCATCAGTGCAGCGGGGGGAACCTACGAGCAGTACTTC.